These T cell receptor beta chains were read from a single sample in a study of CD8 T cells in ankylosing spondylitis. TCRdb ran MiXCR on the 5' RACE reads and lists one entry per CDR3 protein. This sample yields approximately 520,000 distinct CDR3 sequences, of which less than 6% are seen a single time; approximately 4% belongs to the top ten. Input material: blood, either unsorted or a sorted T cell fraction (not recorded which). The origin of the receptors is a male donor with ankylosing spondylitis. Each CDR3 is given with its conserved first and last residue. A D gene is named only where the DNA matches it firmly. Clone size is given for some rows only: seen once, a few or many times, or a class if the clone is expanded.

>TRBD2|19|many|TRBV24-1|TRBJ2-3
CATSDFGGGQDPAPDTQYF
TGTGCCACCAGTGATTTTGGGGGAGGGCAGGACCCGGCCCCAGATACGCAGTATTTT
>NA|15|many|TRBV6-5|TRBJ2-3
CASSWNSPHTDTQYF
TGTGCCAGCAGTTGGAACTCTCCGCACACAGATACGCAGTATTTT
>NA|16|NA|TRBV7-9|TRBJ2-1
CASSLTSGPLYNEQFF
TGTGCCAGCAGCCTCACCTCCGGGCCACTCTACAATGAGCAGTTCTTC
>TRBD1|13|NA|TRBV14|TRBJ2-7
CASSHRQGEEQYF
TGTGCCAGCAGCCATAGACAGGGTGAAGAGCAGTACTTC
>NA|16|many|TRBV4-2|TRBJ1-4
CASSQDLPLSDEKLFF
TGTGCCAGCAGCCAAGATCTTCCATTATCAGATGAAAAACTGTTTTTT
>NA|13|many|TRBV20-1|TRBJ1-2
CSARGDAAYGYTF
TGCAGTGCTAGAGGGGACGCAGCATATGGCTACACCTTC
>NA|14|few|TRBV7-2|TRBJ2-7
CASSLTDRSYEQYF
TGTGCCAGCAGCCTTACGGACCGCTCCTACGAGCAGTACTTC
>NA|11|many|TRBV7-2|TRBJ2-3
CASSPQDTQYF
TGTGCCAGCAGCCCCCAGGATACGCAGTATTTT
>NA|13|few|TRBV7-2|TRBJ1-2
CASSLGYGAGYTF
TGTGCCAGCAGCTTAGGATACGGGGCAGGCTACACCTTC
>TRBD1|13|many|TRBV24-1|TRBJ2-1
CATSDFRGNEQFF
TGTGCCACCAGTGATTTCAGGGGGAATGAGCAGTTCTTC
>TRBD1|15|many|TRBV5-1|TRBJ1-1
CASSTSGQGHTEAFF
TGCGCCAGCAGTACATCGGGACAGGGCCACACTGAAGCTTTCTTT
>NA|12|many|TRBV12-3/TRBV12-4|TRBJ2-1
CASRTTGGEQFF
TGTGCCAGCAGGACCACTGGGGGTGAGCAGTTCTTC
>NA|15|NA|TRBV27|TRBJ2-5
CASSAVARGTWTQYF
TGTGCCAGCAGTGCCGTAGCCAGGGGTACATGGACCCAGTACTTC
>NA|14|many|TRBV6-5|TRBJ2-7
CASSYSPVSYEQYF
TGTGCCAGCAGTTACTCTCCAGTTTCCTACGAGCAGTACTTC
>TRBD2|18|few|TRBV27|TRBJ2-1
CASSLFGLAGEGYNEQFF
TGTGCCAGCAGTCTCTTTGGACTAGCGGGAGAGGGGTACAATGAGCAGTTCTTC
>NA|15|many|TRBV20-1|TRBJ2-7
CSARNWGQGTYEQYF
TGCAGTGCTAGAAATTGGGGCCAGGGTACCTACGAGCAGTACTTC
>NA|13|many|TRBV25-1|TRBJ2-7
CASSAGGNYEQYF
TGTGCCAGCAGTGCCGGGGGAAACTACGAGCAGTACTTC
>TRBD1|14|many|TRBV24-1|TRBJ1-5
CAAGGTGGGQPQHF
TGTGCCGCCGGAGGGACAGGGGGAGGTCAGCCCCAGCATTTT
>NA|8|NA|TRBV20-1|TRBJ2-7
CSAIGGVF
TGCAGTGCTATCGGGGGAGTCTTC
>TRBD2|19|many|TRBV25-1|TRBJ2-1
CASSEYASGRAGGYNEQFF
TGTGCCAGCAGTGAATATGCTAGCGGGAGGGCCGGGGGGTACAATGAGCAGTTCTTC
>TRBD2|14|many|TRBV28|TRBJ2-1
CASSGTFGAYEQFF
TGTGCCAGTAGCGGGACCTTTGGGGCATATGAGCAGTTCTTC
>TRBD2|15|many|TRBV10-2|TRBJ2-2
CASRTSGSPEGELFF
TGCGCCAGCCGCACTAGCGGGTCCCCCGAAGGGGAGCTGTTTTTT
>NA|14|many|TRBV5-1|TRBJ2-5
CASSSLGGQETQYF
TGCGCCAGCAGCTCCCTAGGGGGTCAAGAGACCCAGTACTTC
>NA|15|NA|TRBV7-6|TRBJ2-5
CASSFSTGTRETQYF
TGTGCCAGCAGCTTCAGTACAGGGACACGGGAGACCCAGTACTTC
>NA|14|many|TRBV2|TRBJ2-7
CASSERVSSYEQYF
TGTGCCAGCAGCGAGAGGGTCTCCTCCTACGAGCAGTACTTC
>NA|14|many|TRBV20-1|TRBJ2-7
CSARLQTRAYEQYF
TGCAGTGCTAGGCTGCAGACCAGAGCCTACGAGCAGTACTTC
>TRBD1|17|many|TRBV28|TRBJ2-1
CASSLLSGQARGYEQFF
TGTGCCAGCAGTTTACTTTCAGGACAGGCCAGGGGTTATGAGCAGTTCTTC
>TRBD2|17|many|TRBV29-1|TRBJ2-1
CSVATSGAYLLNNEQFF
TGCAGCGTTGCGACTAGCGGGGCCTACCTTCTTAACAATGAGCAGTTCTTC
>TRBD1|18|many|TRBV24-1|TRBJ2-2
CATSDLHGTGTSTGELFF
TGTGCCACCAGTGATTTGCACGGGACAGGGACGAGTACCGGGGAGCTGTTTTTT
>NA|14|many|TRBV28|TRBJ2-5
CASSLGHSQETQYF
TGTGCCAGCAGTTTAGGGCACTCGCAAGAGACCCAGTACTTC
>NA|15|many|TRBV7-2|TRBJ2-1
CASSFVEKTLSEQFF
TGTGCCAGCAGCTTCGTTGAAAAGACCCTTTCTGAGCAGTTCTTC
>TRBD2|20|NA|TRBV28|TRBJ2-7
CASSLSFFGGLAGGSYEQYF
TGTGCCAGCAGTTTGTCCTTTTTCGGGGGACTAGCGGGAGGTTCCTACGAGCAGTACTTC
>NA|12|NA|TRBV15|TRBJ2-5
CATRWRQETQYF
TGTGCCACCCGCTGGCGGCAAGAGACCCAGTACTTC
>TRBD1|14|many|TRBV18|TRBJ1-2
CASLPDREAGGYTF
TGTGCCAGCCTCCCGGACAGGGAGGCTGGTGGCTACACCTTC
>NA|11|many|TRBV7-4|TRBJ1-5
CASRELQPQHF
TGTGCCAGCAGAGAGCTTCAGCCCCAGCATTTT
>NA|13|many|TRBV20-1|TRBJ1-1
CSATPDRYTEAFF
TGCAGTGCTACTCCGGACCGATACACTGAAGCTTTCTTT
>TRBD2|18|many|TRBV4-3|TRBJ2-2
CASSQVLSGGADTGELFF
TGCGCCAGCAGCCAAGTCTTAAGCGGGGGGGCCGACACCGGGGAGCTGTTTTTT
>NA|15|many|TRBV5-1|TRBJ1-1
CASSWGAALNTEAFF
TGCGCCAGCAGCTGGGGGGCAGCTTTGAACACTGAAGCTTTCTTT
>NA|15|many|TRBV6-2/TRBV6-3|TRBJ2-2
CASRPPGQNTGELFF
TGTGCCAGCAGACCGCCGGGACAGAACACCGGGGAGCTGTTTTTT
>NA|16|many|TRBV24-1|TRBJ2-2
CATSGAADENTGELFF
TGTGCCACCAGTGGGGCGGCCGACGAGAACACCGGGGAGCTGTTTTTT
>TRBD1|15|few|TRBV25-1|TRBJ1-5
CASSDSRTGSQPQHF
TGTGCCAGCAGTGACTCAAGGACAGGGAGCCAGCCCCAGCATTTT
>TRBD2|17|many|TRBV6-2/TRBV6-3|TRBJ2-1
CASSRPSGGDVYNEQFF
TGTGCCAGCAGTCGTCCTAGCGGGGGAGACGTCTACAATGAGCAGTTCTTC
>TRBD2|13|many|TRBV29-1|TRBJ2-3
CSVERGTTDTQYF
TGCAGCGTTGAGCGGGGGACCACAGATACGCAGTATTTT
>NA|16|many|TRBV5-1|TRBJ2-7
CASSNPRGRGSYEQYF
TGCGCCAGCAGCAACCCCAGGGGCCGTGGGTCCTACGAGCAGTACTTC
>TRBD1|14|many|TRBV5-1|TRBJ2-5
CASSLRQGAETQYF
TGCGCCAGCAGCTTACGACAGGGGGCAGAGACCCAGTACTTC
>NA|15|many|TRBV20-1|TRBJ2-3
CSASFPRSSTDTQYF
TGCAGTGCTAGTTTTCCGCGTTCTAGCACAGATACGCAGTATTTT
>NA|15|many|TRBV15|TRBJ2-3
CATSRDPGFTDTQYF
TGTGCCACCAGCAGAGACCCCGGGTTCACAGATACGCAGTATTTT
>NA|12|many|TRBV29-1|TRBJ2-3
CSVLRGPGGQYF
TGCAGCGTTCTGCGGGGCCCAGGGGGGCAGTATTTT
>NA|14|many|TRBV20-1|TRBJ1-5
CSAREGPRDQPQHF
TGCAGTGCTAGAGAGGGACCACGGGATCAGCCCCAGCATTTT
>NA|21|many|TRBV21-1|TRBJ1-3
CASSKVGYWGRKNSSGNTIYF
TGTGCCAGCAGCAAAGTCGGCTATTGGGGCAGGAAAAATTCCTCTGGAAACACCATATATTTT
>NA|12|many|TRBV5-6|TRBJ1-2
CASSFYGDGYTF
TGTGCCAGCAGCTTTTATGGGGATGGCTACACCTTC
>TRBD2|14|few|TRBV3-1|TRBJ2-5
CASSHGLAWETQYF
TGTGCCAGCAGCCACGGACTAGCTTGGGAGACCCAGTACTTC
>TRBD1|14|many|TRBV6-2/TRBV6-3|TRBJ2-7
CASRLWTGSYEQYF
TGTGCCAGCAGATTATGGACAGGCAGCTACGAGCAGTACTTC
>NA|14|many|TRBV6-2/TRBV6-3|TRBJ1-2
CASSTRHRNYGYTF
TGTGCCAGCAGTACCCGACACCGTAACTATGGCTACACCTTC
>NA|14|many|TRBV5-1|TRBJ2-3
CASSLTGSPDTQYF
TGCGCCAGCAGCTTGACAGGGAGCCCAGATACGCAGTATTTT